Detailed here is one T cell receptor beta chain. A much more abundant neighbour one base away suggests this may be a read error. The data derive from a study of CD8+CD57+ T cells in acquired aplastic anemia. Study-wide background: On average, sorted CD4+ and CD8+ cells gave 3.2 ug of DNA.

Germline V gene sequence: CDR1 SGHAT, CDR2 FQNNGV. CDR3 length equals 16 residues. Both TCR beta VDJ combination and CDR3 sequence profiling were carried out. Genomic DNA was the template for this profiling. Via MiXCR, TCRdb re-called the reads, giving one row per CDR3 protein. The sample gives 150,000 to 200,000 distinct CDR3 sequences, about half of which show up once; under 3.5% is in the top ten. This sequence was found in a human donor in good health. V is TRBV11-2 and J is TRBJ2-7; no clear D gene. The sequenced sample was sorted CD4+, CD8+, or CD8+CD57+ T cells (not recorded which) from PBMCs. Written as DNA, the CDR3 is TGTGCCAGCAGTTCTGCCGTGGGGTGGGCTAACTACGAGCAGGACTTC. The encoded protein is CASSSAVGWANYEQDF.